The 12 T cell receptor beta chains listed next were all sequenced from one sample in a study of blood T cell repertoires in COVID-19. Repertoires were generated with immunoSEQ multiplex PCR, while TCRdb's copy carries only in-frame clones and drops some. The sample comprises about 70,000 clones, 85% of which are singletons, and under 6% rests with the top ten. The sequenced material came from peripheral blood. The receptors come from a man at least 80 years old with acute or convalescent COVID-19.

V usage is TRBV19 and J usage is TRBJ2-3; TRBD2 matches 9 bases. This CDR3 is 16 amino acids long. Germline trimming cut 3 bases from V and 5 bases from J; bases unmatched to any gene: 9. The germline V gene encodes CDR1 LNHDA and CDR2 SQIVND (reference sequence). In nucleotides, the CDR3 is TGTGCCAGTAGTATGGTCGGGACTAGCCGGGGAGATACGCAGTATTTT. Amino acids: CASSMVGTSRGDTQYF.

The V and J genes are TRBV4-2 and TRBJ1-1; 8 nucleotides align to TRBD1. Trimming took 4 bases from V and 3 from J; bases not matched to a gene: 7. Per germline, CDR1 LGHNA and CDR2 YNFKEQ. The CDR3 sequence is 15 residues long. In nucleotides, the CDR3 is TGTGCCAGCAGCCGAGCGGACAGGGCACACACTGAAGCTTTCTTT. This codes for CASSRADRAHTEAFF.

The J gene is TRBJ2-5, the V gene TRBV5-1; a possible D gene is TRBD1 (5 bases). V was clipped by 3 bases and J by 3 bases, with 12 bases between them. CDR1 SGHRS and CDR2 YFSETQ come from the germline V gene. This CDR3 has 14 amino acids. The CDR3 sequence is CASSSPGREETQYF. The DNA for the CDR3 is TGCGCCAGCAGCTCCCCCGGCAGGGAAGAGACCCAGTACTTC.

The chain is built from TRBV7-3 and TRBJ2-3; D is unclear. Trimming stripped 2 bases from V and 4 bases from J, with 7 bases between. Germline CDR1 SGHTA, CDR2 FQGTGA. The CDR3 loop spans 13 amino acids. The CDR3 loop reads CASSLSSADTQYF. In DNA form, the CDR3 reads TGTGCCAGCAGCTTATCGTCCGCAGATACGCAGTATTTT.

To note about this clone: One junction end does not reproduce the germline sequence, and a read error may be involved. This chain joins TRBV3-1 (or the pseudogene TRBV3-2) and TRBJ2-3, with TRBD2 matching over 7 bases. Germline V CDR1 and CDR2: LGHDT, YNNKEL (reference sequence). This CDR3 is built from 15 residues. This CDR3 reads CASTQSGAGSNTQYF. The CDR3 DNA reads TGTGCCAGCACCCAAAGCGGGGCGGGGAGTAATACGCAGTATTTT.

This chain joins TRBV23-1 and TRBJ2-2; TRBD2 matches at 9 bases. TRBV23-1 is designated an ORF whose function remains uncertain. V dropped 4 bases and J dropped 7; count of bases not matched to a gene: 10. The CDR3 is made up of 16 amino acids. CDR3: CASSPLEREVVGELFF. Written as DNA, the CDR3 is TGCGCCAGCAGTCCCCTCGAGCGGGAGGTGGTCGGGGAGCTGTTTTTT.

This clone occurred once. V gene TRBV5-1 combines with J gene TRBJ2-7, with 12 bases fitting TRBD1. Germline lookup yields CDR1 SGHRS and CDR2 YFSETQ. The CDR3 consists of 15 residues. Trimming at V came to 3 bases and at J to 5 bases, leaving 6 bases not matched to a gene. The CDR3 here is CASSSGTGGADEQYF. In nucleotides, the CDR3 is TGCGCCAGCAGCTCAGGGACAGGGGGCGCGGACGAGCAGTACTTC.

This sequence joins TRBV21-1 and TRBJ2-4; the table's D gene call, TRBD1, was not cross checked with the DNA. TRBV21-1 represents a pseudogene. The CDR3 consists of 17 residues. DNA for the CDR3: TGTGCCAGCAGCAGGGCGGACAGGGGGTTTGCCAAAAACATTCAGTACTTC. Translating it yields CASSRADRGFAKNIQYF.

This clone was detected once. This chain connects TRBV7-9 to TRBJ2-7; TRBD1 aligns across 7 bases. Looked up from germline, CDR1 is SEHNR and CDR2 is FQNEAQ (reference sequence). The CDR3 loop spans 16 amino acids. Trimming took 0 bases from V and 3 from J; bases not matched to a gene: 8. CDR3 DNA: TGTGCCAGCAGCTTAGCCCCGACAGGGCTAGTCTACGAGCAGTACTTC. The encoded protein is CASSLAPTGLVYEQYF. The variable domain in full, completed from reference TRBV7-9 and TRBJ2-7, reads DTGVSQNPRHKITKRGQNVTFRCDPISEHNRLYWYRQTLGQGPEFLTYFQNEAQLEKSRLLSDRFSAERPKGSFSTLEIQRTEQGDSAMYLCASSLAPTGLVYEQYFGPGTRLTVT.

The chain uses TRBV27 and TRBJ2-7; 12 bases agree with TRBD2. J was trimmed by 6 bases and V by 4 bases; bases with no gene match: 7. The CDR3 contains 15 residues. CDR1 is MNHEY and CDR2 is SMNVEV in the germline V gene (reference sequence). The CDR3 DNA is TGTGCCAGCAGTTCCCTAGCGGGAGGGTCGGGCGAGCAGTACTTC. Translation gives CASSSLAGGSGEQYF.

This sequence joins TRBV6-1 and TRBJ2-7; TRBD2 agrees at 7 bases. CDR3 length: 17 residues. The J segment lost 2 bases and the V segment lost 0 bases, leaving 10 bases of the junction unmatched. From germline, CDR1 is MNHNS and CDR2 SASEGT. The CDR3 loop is CASSEALRGRGPYEQYF. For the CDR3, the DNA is TGTGCCAGCAGTGAAGCGCTTCGGGGGAGGGGACCCTACGAGCAGTACTTC.

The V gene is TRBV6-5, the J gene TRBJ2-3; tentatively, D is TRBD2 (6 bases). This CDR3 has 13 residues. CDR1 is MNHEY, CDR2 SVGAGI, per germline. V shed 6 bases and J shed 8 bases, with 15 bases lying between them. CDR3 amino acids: CASSSRELGTQYF. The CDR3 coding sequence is TGTGCCAGCAGCTCCCGGGAGCTAGGTACGCAGTATTTT.